This T cell receptor beta chain was identified during a study of blood T cells in healthy people across ages. The length of the CDR3 is 16 residues. Using a J-beta primer mix together with a sample-barcoded 5' primer, a second PCR was run for about 6 to 12 cycles. TCRdb analysed the 5' RACE reads with MiXCR anew, one entry per CDR3 protein. The table includes 1.6 million or so distinct CDR3 sequences, roughly 32% detected once. The chain links TRBV21-1 to TRBJ1-5; the listed D gene, TRBD1, was not tested against the DNA. TRBV21-1 is assigned pseudogene status. Specimen: blood. The source is a woman in her thirties in good health. The CDR3 DNA reads as TGTGCCAGCAGCCCAATCCCGGACAGGGGACCTCAGCCCCAGCATTTT. Translating it yields CASSPIPDRGPQPQHF.